This TCR beta chain was observed in a study of monozygotic twins with inflammatory bowel disease. Study-wide results and limits: Twins with IBD were found to have lower TCRbeta diversity (inverse Simpson) than healthy co-twins. IBD patients exhibited fewer clonotypes shared with other individuals than healthy twins, particularly with disease activity. What may have added variability to patient repertoires is that immunosuppressive treatments differed.

Worth noting for this clonotype: Antigen unknown.

For each CDR3 protein, TCRdb gives one entry from its re-call of the 5' RACE reads, without DNA. The specimen's table records 300,000 to 350,000 distinct CDR3 sequences. The germline CDR1 and CDR2 sequences are LNHDA and SQIVND (reference sequence). This CDR3 has 14 amino acids. Sequenced: blood. J is TRBJ1-1 and V is TRBV19; TCRdb selects TRBD1, and the lack of DNA leaves this call unchecked. The TCR comes from a human donor with ulcerative colitis or Crohn's disease, or a healthy co-twin of an affected twin (not recorded which). CDR3 protein: CASRFIGDVTEAFF. The full variable domain, with the rest looked up from reference TRBV19 and TRBJ1-1, is DGGITQSPKYLFRKEGQNVTLSCEQNLNHDAMYWYRQDPGQGLRLIYYSQIVNDFQKGDIAEGYSVSREKKESFPLTVTSAQKNPTAFYLCASRFIGDVTEAFFGQGTRLTVV.